This T cell receptor (beta chain) appears in the sequencing data of a study of T-cell memory formation after mild COVID-19. TCRdb used MiXCR to reprocess the 5' RACE reads, holding one entry per CDR3 protein. The data contain approximately 430,000 distinct CDR3 sequences, under 25% of them singletons. The study's findings and limits: Nothing confirmed that second-wave clones peaking on day 37 were specific for SARS-CoV-2.

A few counts support this clonotype. Antigen: not known. CDR1 SGHTA and CDR2 FQGTGA come from the germline V gene. CDR3 length equals 15 residues. V lost 5 bases to trimming and J lost 0 bases, with 11 bases between them. The genes are TRBV7-3 and TRBJ2-4; D gene ambiguous. The specimen sequenced was PBMCs or a T cell subset sorted from them (not recorded which). This sequence originates from an adult woman who had mild COVID-19 (a few samples of this study predate the infection). Cell type and time point are not known. CDR3 nucleotide sequence: TGTGCCAGCAGCCCCTCGGCTCTAGCCAAAAACATTCAGTACTTC. Protein product: CASSPSALAKNIQYF.